The 32 T cell receptor beta chains given below trace back to one sample, sequenced in a study of glioma-infiltrating T cells after dendritic cell vaccination. TCRdb's table, derived via immunoSEQ multiplex PCR, lists solely in-frame clones and lacks some. Of 85,000 to 110,000 clones listed, 81% are singletons. The source was blood, collected before dendritic cell vaccination. These receptors originate from a human donor with glioblastoma.

The chain couples TRBV5-1 to TRBJ2-3; D is ambiguous. The V gene lost 0 bases and the J gene lost 4 bases, with 9 bases spanning the gap. There are 14 residues in the CDR3. CDR1 is SGHRS and CDR2 is YFSETQ in the germline V gene. CDR3 sequence: CASSLATGSDTQYF. DNA for the CDR3: TGCGCCAGCAGCTTGGCGACGGGTTCAGATACGCAGTATTTT.

This chain connects TRBV5-1 to TRBJ2-2; D possibly corresponds to TRBD1 (7 bases). CDR1 and CDR2 (germline): SGHRS, YFSETQ. CDR3 length equals 16 residues. V dropped 0 bases and J dropped 8 bases, with 17 bases sitting between them. The CDR3 DNA is TGCGCCAGCAGCTTGGCCTGGAGGGGGCGCGATGGGGAGCTGTTTTTT. Its translation: CASSLAWRGRDGELFF.

The gene calls are TRBV10-2 and TRBJ2-7; 8 bases map to TRBD2. This CDR3 has 12 residues. The germline CDR1 and CDR2 sequences are WSHSY and SAAADI. The ends lost 7 bases at V and 5 bases at J; junction bases unmatched: 4. The CDR3 here is CASNGLAHEQYF. CDR3 bases: TGCGCCAGCAACGGACTAGCTCACGAGCAGTACTTC.

The V gene is TRBV19, the J gene TRBJ2-7; TRBD1 matches 10 bases. This CDR3 has 15 residues. J was trimmed by 3 bases and V by 4 bases; bases with no gene match: 6. The germline CDR1 and CDR2 sequences are LNHDA and SQIVND (reference sequence). For the CDR3, the DNA is TGTGCCAGTAGTACGATGGGACAGGGGAGCTACGAGCAGTACTTC. Translated: CASSTMGQGSYEQYF.

V usage is TRBV4-1 and J usage is TRBJ2-5; tentative D call: TRBD1 (6 bases). Germline V lookup: CDR1 MGHRA, CDR2 YSYEKL. This CDR3 spans 14 amino acids. Trimming took 0 bases from V and 4 from J, leaving 9 bases between them. The CDR3: CASSQEGRGETQYF. The CDR3 nucleotides read TGCGCCAGCAGCCAAGAAGGCAGGGGAGAGACCCAGTACTTC.

This clone turned up a few times. The CDR3 here is CASSSSGAEAFF. The CDR3 DNA reads TGTGCCAGCAGCTCGAGCGGGGCTGAAGCTTTCTTT. V and J are TRBV7-9 and TRBJ1-1; D remains ambiguous. The CDR3 runs to 12 residues. Per germline, CDR1 SEHNR and CDR2 FQNEAQ (reference sequence). Trimming removed 4 bases from V and 6 bases from J, with 9 bases in between.

The V call is TRBV18, the J call TRBJ2-1; 8 bases line up with TRBD2. Germline-derived CDR1 and CDR2 are KGHSH and LQKENI. Trimming removed 2 bases from V and 3 bases from J; junction bases left unmatched: 3. The CDR3 is 15 amino acids. The CDR3 bases are TGTGCCAGCTCACCAGAGCGGGGGAGCTACAATGAGCAGTTCTTC. It is translated as CASSPERGSYNEQFF.

The genes are TRBV7-2 and TRBJ2-2; the D gene is possibly TRBD2 (6 bases). The CDR3 spans 15 residues. The V end lost 3 bases, the J end lost 2 bases, and 10 bases lay between the germline ends. In germline, CDR1 is SGHTA, CDR2 FQGNSA. CDR3 in amino acids: CASSLSSANTGELFF. The CDR3 nucleotides read TGTGCCAGCAGCTTGTCTAGCGCAAACACCGGGGAGCTGTTTTTT.

The V and J genes are TRBV7-2 and TRBJ2-7; perhaps TRBD2 as D (7 bases). The CDR3 is 15 residues long. Trimming cost V 1 base and J 3 bases, with 13 bases left between them. Germline lookup yields CDR1 SGHTA and CDR2 FQGNSA. CDR3 region: CASSLGIGGVYEQYF. The CDR3 bases are TGTGCCAGCAGCTTAGGGATAGGGGGGGTCTACGAGCAGTACTTC. The full variable domain, completed using reference TRBV7-2 and TRBJ2-7, is GAGVSQSPSNKVTEKGKDVELRCDPISGHTALYWYRQSLGQGLEFLIYFQGNSAPDKSGLPSDRFSAERTGGSVSTLTIQRTQQEDSAVYLCASSLGIGGVYEQYFGPGTRLTVT.

The chain links TRBV7-8 to TRBJ1-2; possible D gene TRBD1, 5 bases. Germline V gives CDR1 SGHVS, CDR2 FQNEAQ. Between the trimmed V and J ends, which lost 4 bases and 10 bases, there was a span of 16 bases. The CDR3 has 13 amino acids. The CDR3 DNA reads as TGTGCCAGCAGCTCAGCCTCAGGGTTTGCCTACACCTTC. Its translation is CASSSASGFAYTF. Complete variable domain (other parts from reference TRBV7-8 and TRBJ1-2): GAGVSQSPRYKVAKRGQDVALRCDPISGHVSLFWYQQALGQGPEFLTYFQNEAQLDKSGLPSDRFFAERPEGSVSTLKIQRTQQEDSAVYLCASSSASGFAYTFGSGTRLTVV.

This clone appeared a few times. V gene TRBV23-1 combines with J gene TRBJ2-3; D may be TRBD1 (5 bases). TRBV23-1 is an ORF, and what it does is uncertain. The CDR3 spans 16 residues. The V end was cut by 2 bases, the J end by 3 bases, with 15 bases between. The CDR3 DNA is TGCGCCAGCAGTCAAATACCTACGACAGAAACAGATACGCAGTATTTT. Amino acids: CASSQIPTTETDTQYF.

This clone was seen a handful of times. The chain employs TRBV19 and TRBJ1-3; tentative D call: TRBD1 (5 bases). The V end was cut by 3 bases, the J end by 0 bases, with 12 bases between. Germline V gene data show CDR1 as LNHDA and CDR2 as SQIVND (reference sequence). The length of the CDR3 is 16 residues. CDR3 sequence: CASSMGADNSGNTIYF. The CDR3 nucleotides are TGTGCCAGTAGTATGGGTGCGGACAACTCTGGAAACACCATATATTTT.

This chain uses TRBV25-1 with TRBJ1-2; weak D call: TRBD1 (6 bases). Germline loops: CDR1 MGHDK, CDR2 SYGVNS. The CDR3 has 17 amino acids. V lost 2 bases to trimming and J lost 4 bases, with 20 bases between them. CDR3 DNA: TGTGCCAGCAGTGAAACCGGGACATGGGCCACCTTCTATGGCTACACCTTC. Translated, it gives CASSETGTWATFYGYTF.

The rearrangement joins TRBV4-1 to TRBJ2-1, with 8 bases fitting TRBD2. Germline V gene sequence: CDR1 MGHRA, CDR2 YSYEKL. The CDR3 extends over 16 amino acids. Germline trimming cut 0 bases from V and 8 bases from J; bases unmatched to any gene: 9. The CDR3 DNA follows: TGCGCCAGCAGCCAAGATCGTGGACTAGCTCGGGATGAGCAGTTCTTC. This translates into CASSQDRGLARDEQFF.

The chain carries TRBV13 and TRBJ2-6; 8 positions match TRBD1. The CDR3 has 17 residues. V trimming: 0 bases; J trimming: 1 base; junction bases outside the gene matches: 2. CDR1 and CDR2 (germline): PRHDT, FYEKMQ (reference sequence). Written as DNA, the CDR3 is TGTGCCAGCAGCTTAGGACAGGGGGATTCTGGGGCCAACGTCCTGACTTTC. Its protein product is CASSLGQGDSGANVLTF. Filled out from reference TRBV13 and TRBJ2-6, the complete variable domain reads AAGVIQSPRHLIKEKRETATLKCYPIPRHDTVYWYQQGPGQDPQFLISFYEKMQSDKGSIPDRFSAQQFSDYHSELNMSSLELGDSALYFCASSLGQGDSGANVLTFGAGSRLTVL.

The rearrangement joins TRBV19 to TRBJ1-5; 9 bases are a match to TRBD1. Germline values: CDR1 LNHDA, CDR2 SQIVND (reference sequence). V gave up 4 bases and J gave up 6 bases; unmatched junction bases: 7. The CDR3 contains 15 residues. The CDR3 is CASSTGDRVSQPQHF. In DNA, the CDR3 is TGTGCCAGTAGTACGGGGGACAGGGTCAGTCAGCCCCAGCATTTT.

The genes are TRBV4-3 and TRBJ2-7; possible D gene TRBD2, 6 bases. The length of the CDR3 is 17 residues. Germline lookup yields CDR1 LGHNA and CDR2 YSLEER. The V end was cut by 0 bases, the J end by 2 bases, with 17 bases between. The CDR3 region has the DNA TGCGCCAGCAGCCAAGACCGTGGGGGACTGCGGACCTACGAGCAGTACTTC. Amino acid sequence: CASSQDRGGLRTYEQYF.

The J gene is TRBJ2-5, the V gene TRBV27; D call uncertain. The CDR3 is made up of 14 amino acids. Trimming cost V 2 bases and J 3 bases, with 10 bases left between them. Germline values: CDR1 MNHEY, CDR2 SMNVEV (reference sequence). DNA of the CDR3: TGTGCCAGCAGTTTAATCGCCACTAAAGAGACCCAGTACTTC. This codes for CASSLIATKETQYF.

This clone has only one observation. The chain recombines TRBV11-3 with TRBJ1-1, with 7 bases matching TRBD1. Germline loops: CDR1 SGHNT, CDR2 YENEEA. V lost 5 bases, J lost 8 bases, and 5 bases stayed unmatched. There are 12 residues in the CDR3. The CDR3 DNA follows: TGTGCCAGCAGCACAGGGGCTAAAGAAGCTTTCTTT. Translation: CASSTGAKEAFF.

The J gene is TRBJ1-5, the V gene TRBV4-2; the D is unclear. CDR3 length: 16 residues. Germline V gives CDR1 LGHNA, CDR2 YNFKEQ. Trimming left V 0 bases short and J 0 bases short, with 9 bases between. CDR3 residues: CASSQDRDRSNQPQHF. CDR3 nucleotides: TGTGCCAGCAGCCAAGATCGGGATCGTAGCAATCAGCCCCAGCATTTT.

This clone was observed once. This chain uses TRBV7-9 with TRBJ2-5; 10 nucleotides line up with TRBD2. Germline CDR1 reads SEHNR; CDR2 reads FQNEAQ (reference sequence). The CDR3 covers 15 residues. The junction had 3 bases not matched to a gene; V was cut back by 1 base and J by 4 bases. CDR3 DNA: TGTGCCAGCAGCTTAGTCCTAGCGGGGGTAGAGACCCAGTACTTC. Translation gives CASSLVLAGVETQYF.

The chain is built from TRBV27 and TRBJ1-2; TRBD1 matches at 8 bases. The germline V gene encodes CDR1 MNHEY and CDR2 SMNVEV (reference sequence). Trimming at V came to 7 bases and at J to 4 bases, leaving 5 bases not matched to a gene. The CDR3 consists of 13 residues. The CDR3 DNA reads as TGTGCCAGCACCGGACAGGGAACCTATGGCTACACCTTC. It translates to CASTGQGTYGYTF.

This clone was seen at least ten times. The rearrangement joins TRBV2 to TRBJ1-2; D gene ambiguous. The CDR3 sequence is 13 residues long. The ends were cut back, 6 bases at V and 4 bases at J, with 12 bases in the middle. The V gene's germline CDR1 is SNHLY and CDR2 FYNNEI. The CDR3 DNA sequence: TGTGCCAGCAGGTCCCAGGTGATCTATGGCTACACCTTC. It codes for CASRSQVIYGYTF.

V is TRBV10-3 and J is TRBJ2-2; 13 positions match TRBD2. This CDR3 comprises 16 residues. Germline V gene data show CDR1 as ENHRY and CDR2 as SYGVKD. Germline trimming cut 10 bases from V and 6 bases from J; bases unmatched to any gene: 11. CDR3: CATSGLAGTRAGELFF. The CDR3 region has the DNA TGTGCCACATCGGGACTAGCGGGGACAAGGGCCGGGGAGCTGTTTTTT.

V and J are TRBV4-3 and TRBJ2-1; 10 nucleotides line up with TRBD1. This CDR3 is built from 16 residues. V trimming: 2 bases; J trimming: 5 bases; junction bases outside the gene matches: 6. CDR1 and CDR2 from the germline V gene are LGHNA and YSLEER. The CDR3 is CASSQPGTGVNNEQFF. DNA for the CDR3: TGCGCCAGCAGCCAACCCGGGACAGGGGTGAACAATGAGCAGTTCTTC.

The chain carries TRBV13 and TRBJ2-1, with TRBD2 identical over 13 bases. Germline V gives CDR1 PRHDT, CDR2 FYEKMQ (reference sequence). The CDR3 runs 15 residues. The V gene end was trimmed by 5 bases and the J gene end by 8 bases; junction bases not matched to a gene: 6. CDR3 sequence reads: CASSEGLAGSYEQFF. CDR3 coding DNA: TGTGCCAGCAGCGAGGGACTAGCGGGGAGCTATGAGCAGTTCTTC.

The chain is built from TRBV19 and TRBJ1-2; possible D gene TRBD1, 6 bases. CDR1 is LNHDA and CDR2 is SQIVND in the germline V gene (reference sequence). The CDR3 loop spans 14 amino acids. Trimming took 8 bases from V and 5 from J, leaving 18 bases between them. The CDR3 DNA reads as TGTGCCAGTGGTCGGGGGGGCGGGGGGTATGGCTACACCTTC. Translated: CASGRGGGGYGYTF.

This chain uses TRBV6-1 with TRBJ2-7; D not certain. Looked up from germline, CDR1 is MNHNS and CDR2 is SASEGT. The CDR3 is 13 residues long. V lost 1 base, J lost 2 bases, and 6 bases lay in between. The CDR3 spells CASSEGPTYEQYF. CDR3 nucleotides: TGTGCCAGCAGTGAAGGGCCGACCTACGAGCAGTACTTC.

The chain links TRBV11-3 to TRBJ2-5, with 7 bases that match TRBD1. V was pared by 2 bases and J by 5 bases, with 5 bases of the junction left unmatched. The CDR3 consists of 14 residues. The germline V gene has CDR1 SGHNT and CDR2 YENEEA. The CDR3 sequence: CASSLRQGLETQYF. For the CDR3, the DNA is TGTGCCAGCAGCTTAAGACAGGGTTTGGAGACCCAGTACTTC.

This clone has more than one count but fewer than ten. The chain couples TRBV7-9 to TRBJ1-5, with TRBD1 matching over 8 bases. Germline V CDR1 and CDR2: SEHNR, FQNEAQ (reference sequence). There are 13 residues in the CDR3. The V gene end was trimmed by 5 bases and the J gene end by 7 bases; junction bases not matched to a gene: 4. The CDR3 here is CASSPDRAQPQHF. CDR3 in DNA: TGTGCCAGCAGCCCGGACAGGGCGCAGCCCCAGCATTTT.

V and J are TRBV5-1 and TRBJ1-5; 7 nucleotides align to TRBD1. The V segment lost 6 bases and the J segment 0 bases; nucleotides outside the gene matches: 15. The CDR3 totals 18 residues. Germline CDR1 reads SGHRS; CDR2 reads YFSETQ. The CDR3 is CASTRGGPTPYSNQPQHF. The DNA for the CDR3 is TGCGCCAGCACCAGAGGGGGCCCAACACCATATAGCAATCAGCCCCAGCATTTT.

V usage is TRBV28 and J usage is TRBJ2-1, with unresolved D. V was pared by 6 bases and J by 5 bases, with 5 bases between. Germline-derived CDR1 and CDR2 are MDHEN and SYDVKM. This CDR3 is built from 11 residues. The CDR3 sequence is CASSENNEQFF. The CDR3 DNA reads TGTGCCAGCAGCGAGAACAATGAGCAGTTCTTC.